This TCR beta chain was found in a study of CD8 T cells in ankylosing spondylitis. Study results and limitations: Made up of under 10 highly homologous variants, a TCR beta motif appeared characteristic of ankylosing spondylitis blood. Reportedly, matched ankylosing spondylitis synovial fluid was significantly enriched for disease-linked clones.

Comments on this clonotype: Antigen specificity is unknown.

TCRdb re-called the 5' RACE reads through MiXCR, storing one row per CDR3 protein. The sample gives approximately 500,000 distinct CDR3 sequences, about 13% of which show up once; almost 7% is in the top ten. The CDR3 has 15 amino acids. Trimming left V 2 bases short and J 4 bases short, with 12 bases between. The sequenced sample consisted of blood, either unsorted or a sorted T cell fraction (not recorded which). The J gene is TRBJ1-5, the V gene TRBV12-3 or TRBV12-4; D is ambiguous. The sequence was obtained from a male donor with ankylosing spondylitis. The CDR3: CASSLSPDLNQPQHF. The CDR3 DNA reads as TGTGCCAGCAGTTTATCTCCGGACCTGAATCAGCCCCAGCATTTT.